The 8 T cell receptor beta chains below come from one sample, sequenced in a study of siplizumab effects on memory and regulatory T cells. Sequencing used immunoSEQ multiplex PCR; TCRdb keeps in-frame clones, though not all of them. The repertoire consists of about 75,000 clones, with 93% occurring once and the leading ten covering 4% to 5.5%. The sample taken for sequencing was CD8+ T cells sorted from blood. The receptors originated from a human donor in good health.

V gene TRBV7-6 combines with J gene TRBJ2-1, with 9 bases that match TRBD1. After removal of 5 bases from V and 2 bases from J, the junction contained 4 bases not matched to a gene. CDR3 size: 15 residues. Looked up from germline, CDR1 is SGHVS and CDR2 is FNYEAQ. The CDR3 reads CASSRGQGPYNEQFF. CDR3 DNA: TGTGCCAGCAGCCGGGGACAGGGCCCCTACAATGAGCAGTTCTTC.

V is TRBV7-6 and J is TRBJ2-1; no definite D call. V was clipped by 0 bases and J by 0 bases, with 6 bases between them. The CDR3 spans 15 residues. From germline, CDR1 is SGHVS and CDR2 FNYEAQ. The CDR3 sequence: CASSLAASSYNEQFF. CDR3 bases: TGTGCCAGCAGCTTAGCGGCGAGCTCCTACAATGAGCAGTTCTTC.

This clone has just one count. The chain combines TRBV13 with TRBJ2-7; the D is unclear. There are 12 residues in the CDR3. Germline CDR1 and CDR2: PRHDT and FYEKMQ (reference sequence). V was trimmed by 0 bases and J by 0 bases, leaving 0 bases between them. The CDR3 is CASSLGSYEQYF. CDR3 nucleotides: TGTGCCAGCAGCTTAGGCTCCTACGAGCAGTACTTC.

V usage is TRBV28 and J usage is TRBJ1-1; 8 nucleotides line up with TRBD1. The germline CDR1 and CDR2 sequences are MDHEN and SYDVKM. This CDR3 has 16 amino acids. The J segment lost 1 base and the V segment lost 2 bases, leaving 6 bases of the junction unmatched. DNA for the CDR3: TGTGCCAGCAGTTTACCGGCCACAGGGGGGAACACTGAAGCTTTCTTT. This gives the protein CASSLPATGGNTEAFF.

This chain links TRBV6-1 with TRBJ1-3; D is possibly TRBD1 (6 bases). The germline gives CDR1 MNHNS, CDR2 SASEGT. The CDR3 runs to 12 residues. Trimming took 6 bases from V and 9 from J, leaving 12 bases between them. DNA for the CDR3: TGTGCCAGCAGGCAGGGGTGGGGCACCATATATTTT. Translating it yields CASRQGWGTIYF.

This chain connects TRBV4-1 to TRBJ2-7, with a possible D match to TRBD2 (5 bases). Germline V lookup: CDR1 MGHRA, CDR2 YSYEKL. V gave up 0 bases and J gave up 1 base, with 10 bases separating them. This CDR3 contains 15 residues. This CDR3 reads CASSQEQRLSYEQYF. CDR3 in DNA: TGCGCCAGCAGCCAAGAGCAGCGGCTTTCCTACGAGCAGTACTTC.

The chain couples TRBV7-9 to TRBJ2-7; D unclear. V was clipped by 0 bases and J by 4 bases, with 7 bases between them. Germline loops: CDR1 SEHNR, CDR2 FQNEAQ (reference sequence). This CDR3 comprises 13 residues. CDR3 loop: CASSLAAEYEQYF. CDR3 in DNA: TGTGCCAGCAGCTTAGCAGCCGAATACGAGCAGTACTTC.

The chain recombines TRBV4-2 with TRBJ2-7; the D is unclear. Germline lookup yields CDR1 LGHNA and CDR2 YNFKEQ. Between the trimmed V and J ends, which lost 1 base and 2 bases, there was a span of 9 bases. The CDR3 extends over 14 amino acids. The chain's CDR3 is CASSQGGFPYEQYF. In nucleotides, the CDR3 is TGTGCCAGCAGCCAAGGCGGATTCCCCTACGAGCAGTACTTC.